The 29 T cell receptor beta chains in this list originate from one sample, sequenced in a study of metastatic and nonmetastatic thyroid tumors. TCRdb redid the clone calls on the PCR reads using MiXCR. The table shows around 15,000 clones, with roughly a third occurring only once. Thyroid surgery was performed in patients who had received no treatment beforehand. Sequencing was performed on tumor tissue. The source is a male donor with papillary thyroid cancer or a benign thyroid nodule (not recorded which). Some clones in this sample may be carry-over from other donors' samples.

To note about this clone: An end of the junction differs from the germline gene, which may be a read error. The V gene is TRBV6-2 or TRBV6-3, the J gene TRBJ1-1, with D maybe TRBD1 (6 bases). Germline lookup yields CDR1 MNHEY and CDR2 SVGEGT. The CDR3 sequence is 13 residues long. The CDR3 DNA reads as TGTGCCAGCATTTACCAGGGGATCACTGAAGCTATCTTT. Its protein product is CASIYQGITEAIF.

This clone was found many times. The chain combines TRBV7-6 with TRBJ1-6, with D possibly matching TRBD1 (6 bases). Deletions cut 6 bases from V and 7 bases from J, with 13 bases between. Germline lookup yields CDR1 SGHVS and CDR2 FNYEAQ. CDR3 length: 14 residues. CDR3 loop: CASSRQAVNSPLHF. In DNA, the CDR3 is TGTGCCAGCAGTCGACAGGCCGTGAATTCACCCCTCCACTTT. Full variable domain (missing parts from reference TRBV7-6 and TRBJ1-6): GAGVSQSPRYKVTKRGQDVALRCDPISGHVSLYWYRQALGQGPEFLTYFNYEAQQDKSGLPNDRFSAERPEGSISTLTIQRTEQRDSAMYRCASSRQAVNSPLHFGNGTRLTVT.

This clone appeared a few times. A single base separates this from a much larger clone, so it may be a read error. The chain joins TRBV25-1 to TRBJ2-7; 7 bases match TRBD2. V was pared by 5 bases and J by 6 bases, with 16 bases of the junction left unmatched. Per the germline V gene, CDR1 is MGHDK and CDR2 is SYGVNS. This CDR3 contains 16 residues. The CDR3, as DNA: TGTGCCAGCAGTAGTACCCGACTAGCAGGGCGGGCCGAGCAGTACTTC. Translation: CASSSTRLAGRAEQYF.

Notes on this clone: This CDR3 fails to terminate in the conserved phenylalanine or tryptophan, so it likely reflects a read error. The genes are TRBV6-2 or TRBV6-3 and TRBJ2-3, with D possibly being TRBD2 (5 bases). Germline V CDR1 and CDR2: MNHEY, SVGEGT. The CDR3 length is 14 residues. Trimming pared 6 bases from V and 1 base from J, leaving 11 bases between. CDR3 region: CASRTTICTDTQYY. CDR3 nucleotides: TGTGCCAGCAGGACGACTATCTGCACAGATACGCAGTATTAT.

In its sample, this clone was seen many times. CDR3 protein: CSASGRAAGTDTQYF. CDR3 coding DNA: TGCAGTGCTAGTGGCCGGGCAGCTGGCACAGATACGCAGTATTTT. V and J are TRBV20-1 and TRBJ2-3; D is unresolved. This CDR3 is 15 amino acids long. The V gene lost 3 bases and the J gene lost 1 base, with 14 bases spanning the gap. Germline V CDR1 and CDR2: DFQATT, SNEGSKA (reference sequence).

This clone showed up just once. V gene TRBV20-1 combines with J gene TRBJ1-1, with 10 bases matching TRBD1. Per the germline V gene, CDR1 is DFQATT and CDR2 is SNEGSKA (reference sequence). The CDR3 has 17 amino acids. The CDR3 sequence is CCPRDGTGDYMNTEAFF. CDR3 DNA: TGCTGTCCTAGAGACGGGACAGGGGATTACATGAACACTGAAGCTTTCTTT.

Ten or more counts support this clone. The junction does not match germline at one end; this may be a read error. The same CDR3 also results from other DNA sequences found in this sample. This sequence joins TRBV7-6 and TRBJ2-2; a weak D match, TRBD1 (5 bases). The CDR3 totals 15 residues. Germline assignment: CDR1 SGHVS and CDR2 FNYEAQ. The CDR3 region has the DNA TGTGCCAGCAGCTCCATGGACACGAATACCGGGGAGCTGTTTTTT. Translated, it gives CASSSMDTNTGELFF. The full variable domain, in which reference TRBV7-6 and TRBJ2-2 provide the parts outside the CDR3, is GAGVSQSPRYKVTKRGQDVALRCDPISGHVSLYWYRQALGQGPEFLTYFNYEAQQDKSGLPNDRFSAERPEGSISTLTIQRTEQRDSAMYRCASSSMDTNTGELFFGEGSRLTVL.

The rearrangement joins TRBV6-1 to TRBJ2-1; D is uncertain. Trimming pared 2 bases from V and 6 bases from J, leaving 20 bases between. This CDR3 contains 17 residues. Germline loops: CDR1 MNHNS, CDR2 SASEGT. The CDR3, as DNA: TGTGCCAGCAGTGAATCTCTCAGAAAGGGATTTGTCAATGAGCAGTTCTTC. This codes for CASSESLRKGFVNEQFF.

The rearrangement links TRBV20-1 to TRBJ1-1, with no clear D. CDR3 length: 11 residues. V was shortened by 3 bases and J by 2 bases, with 4 bases between the two germline ends. The germline V gene has CDR1 DFQATT and CDR2 SNEGSKA (reference sequence). DNA for the CDR3: TGCAGTGCTAGGGTAAACACTGAAGCTTTCTTT. It is translated as CSARVNTEAFF.

This clone was seen many times. V is TRBV5-1 and J is TRBJ2-7; D is ambiguous. Deletions cut 5 bases from V and 8 bases from J, with 14 bases between. This CDR3 comprises 12 residues. From germline, CDR1 is SGHRS and CDR2 YFSETQ. CDR3 amino acids: CASSVEGVQQYF. The CDR3 nucleotides are TGCGCCAGCAGTGTCGAAGGAGTACAGCAGTACTTC.

This clone was counted at least ten times. The rearrangement links TRBV7-9 to TRBJ1-1; 7 bases are a match to TRBD1. Germline V gene sequence: CDR1 SEHNR, CDR2 FQNEAQ (reference sequence). This CDR3 spans 15 amino acids. Trimming cost V 2 bases and J 3 bases; bases outside gene matches: 6. CDR3 sequence: CASSLTRQGDTEAFF. CDR3 nucleotide sequence: TGTGCCAGCAGCTTAACGAGACAGGGCGACACTGAAGCTTTCTTT. The whole variable domain, filled in from reference TRBV7-9 and TRBJ1-1, reads DTGVSQNPRHKITKRGQNVTFRCDPISEHNRLYWYRQTLGQGPEFLTYFQNEAQLEKSRLLSDRFSAERPKGSFSTLEIQRTEQGDSAMYLCASSLTRQGDTEAFFGQGTRLTVV.

By its share, this clone is medium-sized. V and J are TRBV25-1 and TRBJ1-2; the D gene is possibly TRBD1 (6 bases). Germline V gene data show CDR1 as MGHDK and CDR2 as SYGVNS. Deletions cut 3 bases from V and 3 bases from J, with 11 bases between. The CDR3 runs 14 residues. CDR3 sequence reads: CASSDLGADYGYTF. Written as DNA, the CDR3 is TGTGCCAGCAGTGATTTGGGGGCCGACTATGGCTACACCTTC.

This clone was counted many times. This sample also contains other DNA sequences that code for the same CDR3. The gene calls are TRBV2 and TRBJ2-7; D not certain. Germline CDR1 reads SNHLY; CDR2 reads FYNNEI. V was pared by 6 bases and J by 0 bases, with 9 bases between. The CDR3 runs 13 residues. The CDR3 sequence: CASRILSSYEQYF. The DNA for the CDR3 is TGTGCCAGCAGGATCCTGTCCTCCTACGAGCAGTACTTC.

The rearrangement links TRBV7-9 to TRBJ1-2, with D unresolved. The CDR3 has 15 residues. The V gene lost 3 bases and the J gene lost 8 bases, with 19 bases spanning the gap. The germline V gene has CDR1 SEHNR and CDR2 FQNEAQ (reference sequence). The CDR3 reads CASSLYILGLEGYTF. CDR3 in DNA: TGTGCCAGCAGCTTGTATATTTTGGGATTGGAGGGCTACACCTTC.

This clone is labeled medium-sized. The chain is built from TRBV2 and TRBJ2-1; the D is unclear. V was clipped by 4 bases and J by 6 bases, with 13 bases between them. Germline V gives CDR1 SNHLY, CDR2 FYNNEI. The CDR3 sequence is 14 residues long. The CDR3 loop reads CASSGSWAPNEQFF. The CDR3 region has the DNA TGTGCCAGCAGTGGAAGTTGGGCCCCCAATGAGCAGTTCTTC.

This clone showed up many times. V and J are TRBV20-1 and TRBJ1-2; D is undetermined. Germline V gene data show CDR1 as DFQATT and CDR2 as SNEGSKA (reference sequence). Deletions cut 4 bases from V and 4 bases from J, with 19 bases between. The CDR3 has 15 residues. This chain's CDR3 is CSATQAGRRLYGYTF. The CDR3 region has the DNA TGCAGTGCTACCCAGGCAGGACGGAGACTCTATGGCTACACCTTC.

Only a few counts were recorded for this clone. V is TRBV6-1 and J is TRBJ1-1, with D uncertain. Germline values: CDR1 MNHNS, CDR2 SASEGT. Trimming cost V 5 bases and J 8 bases, with 15 bases left between them. This CDR3 is 13 amino acids long. The CDR3 is CASSSGPEFEAFF. The CDR3 nucleotides read TGTGCCAGCAGTTCTGGACCGGAATTCGAAGCTTTCTTT.

This chain connects TRBV5-1 to TRBJ2-7, with D possibly matching TRBD2 (5 bases). CDR1 and CDR2 (germline): SGHRS, YFSETQ. The CDR3 totals 14 residues. V lost 0 bases, J lost 0 bases, and 7 bases lay in between. As DNA, the CDR3 is TGCGCCAGCAGCTTGGTTCGGGGCTCCTACGAGCAGTACTTC. Amino acids: CASSLVRGSYEQYF.

This sequence joins TRBV7-8 and TRBJ1-1; 8 positions match TRBD1. V lost 4 bases, J lost 4 bases, and 5 bases stayed unmatched. CDR3 length: 14 residues. From germline, CDR1 is SGHVS and CDR2 FQNEAQ. CDR3 coding DNA: TGTGCCAGCAGCTCCCAGGGGGCTGTCACTGAAGCTTTCTTT. This gives the protein CASSSQGAVTEAFF.

This clone was detected only a few times. This clone may be a read error of a much larger clone one base away. The rearrangement uses TRBV11-3 and TRBJ2-1; D is ambiguous. Germline CDR1 reads SGHNT; CDR2 reads YENEEA. Trimming shortened V by 2 bases and J by 8 bases, and 7 bases separated the two germline ends. The CDR3 consists of 12 residues. The CDR3: CASSLRCHEQFF. CDR3 DNA: TGTGCCAGCAGCTTAAGGTGTCATGAGCAGTTCTTC.

The chain uses TRBV24-1 and TRBJ2-7; D is ambiguous. Germline V CDR1 and CDR2: KGHDR, SFDVKD. The CDR3 runs 18 residues. With 1 base removed from V and 0 bases from J, the gap between germline ends came to 18 bases. The CDR3 nucleotides are TGTGCCACCAGTGATTTTTTGTTCAAGGACGCCAGCTCCTACGAGCAGTACTTC. This gives the protein CATSDFLFKDASSYEQYF.

This clone was seen more than once but under ten times. The J gene is TRBJ2-7, the V gene TRBV2; D is uncertain. In germline, CDR1 is SNHLY, CDR2 FYNNEI. CDR3 length: 13 residues. Trimming stripped 6 bases from V and 2 bases from J, with 11 bases between. CDR3 protein: CASRETPAYEQYF. The CDR3 nucleotides read TGTGCCAGCAGGGAGACACCAGCCTACGAGCAGTACTTC.

This clone was picked up many times. The CDR3 DNA sequence: TGTGCCTCCCACCTGGCGGGTAGCACCGGGGAGCTGTTTTTT. Residues: CASHLAGSTGELFF. The rearrangement joins TRBV11-3 to TRBJ2-2, with D perhaps TRBD2 (5 bases). Germline V gene sequence: CDR1 SGHNT, CDR2 YENEEA. The CDR3 totals 14 residues. The V and J ends lost 11 bases and 4 bases respectively, with 17 bases between them.

The V and J genes are TRBV5-1 and TRBJ2-5; 11 bases align to TRBD1. The CDR3 spans 16 residues. Trimming removed 4 bases from V and 0 bases from J; junction bases left unmatched: 5. Germline V lookup: CDR1 SGHRS, CDR2 YFSETQ. Here the CDR3 reads CASSPGTGGYQETQYF. CDR3 in DNA: TGCGCCAGCAGCCCCGGGACAGGGGGGTACCAAGAGACCCAGTACTTC.

The chain links TRBV20-1 to TRBJ2-2; TRBD1 agrees at 11 bases. Trimming took 8 bases from V and 7 from J; bases not matched to a gene: 12. Germline lookup yields CDR1 DFQATT and CDR2 SNEGSKA (reference sequence). The CDR3 is made up of 15 amino acids. The CDR3 loop reads CSPIGGQGDIGELFF. CDR3 sequence (DNA): TGCAGTCCGATCGGGGGACAGGGGGATATCGGGGAGCTGTTTTTT.

By its share, this clone is large. The chain combines TRBV3-1 with TRBJ1-2, with no clear D. This CDR3 region has 14 residues. V was trimmed by 0 bases and J by 8 bases, leaving 13 bases between them. Germline CDR1 LGHDT, CDR2 YNNKEL (reference sequence). CDR3 nucleotide sequence: TGTGCCAGCAGCCAAGAAAAGGGTATTTGGGGCTACACCTTC. This encodes CASSQEKGIWGYTF.

This clone was seen many times. The genes are TRBV9 and TRBJ1-1; weak D call: TRBD1 (5 bases). The CDR3 is made up of 12 amino acids. V lost 7 bases, J lost 0 bases, and 7 bases lay in between. Germline V gene data show CDR1 as SGDLS and CDR2 as YYNGEE. This CDR3 is CASGGLNTEAFF. In DNA, the CDR3 is TGTGCCAGCGGGGGACTGAACACTGAAGCTTTCTTT. Looking up the rest from reference TRBV9 and TRBJ1-1 gives the full variable domain: DSGVTQTPKHLITATGQRVTLRCSPRSGDLSVYWYQQSLDQGLQFLIQYYNGEERAKGNILERFSAQQFPDLHSELNLSSLELGDSALYFCASGGLNTEAFFGQGTRLTVV.

The sample holds a few counts of this clone. The V and J genes are TRBV29-1 and TRBJ2-7; D is unresolved. V shed 7 bases and J shed 2 bases, with 18 bases lying between them. Looked up from germline, CDR1 is SQVTM and CDR2 is ANQGSEA. The CDR3 runs 14 residues. For the CDR3, the DNA is TGCAGCGCTACAAGACGAGGTCGACCCTACGAGCAGTACTTC. Residues: CSATRRGRPYEQYF.

This clone was recorded at least ten times. The chain couples TRBV6-4 to TRBJ2-1; 10 nucleotides align to TRBD2. Germline values: CDR1 MRHNA, CDR2 SNTAGT. This CDR3 contains 14 residues. V was clipped by 2 bases and J by 6 bases; unmatched bases: 1. The chain's CDR3 is CASSDSGGANEQFF. CDR3 DNA: TGTGCCAGCAGTGACAGCGGGGGGGCCAATGAGCAGTTCTTC.